Listed below are T cell receptor beta chains from one sample, sequenced in a study of T cell changes during pregnancy in multiple sclerosis. Generated by immunoSEQ multiplex PCR, the TCRdb table keeps only in-frame clones and is missing some. The sample includes around 52,000 clones, 92% of them seen just once. The sample in question was CD4+ T cells from peripheral blood mononuclear cells, obtained after pregnancy. All receptors derive from a female donor in good health, enrolled as a control in a pregnancy study. CDR3s include the opening cysteine and the closing phenylalanine or tryptophan. Each record gives: V gene, J gene, clone size, D gene, CDR3 DNA, CDR3 protein. A D gene is named only where the DNA matches it firmly. Not all rows give a size; the values are once, few, many and, for expanded clones, a class.

V gene: TRBV5-8; J gene: TRBJ1-2; clone size: .; D gene: .; CDR3 DNA: TGTGCCAGCACCCGCGATTACTATGGCTACACCTTC; CDR3 protein: CASTRDYYGYTF
V gene: TRBV7-8; J gene: TRBJ1-6; clone size: .; D gene: .; CDR3 DNA: TGTGCCAGCAGCGCCCGGACAGATAATTCACCCCTCCACTTT; CDR3 protein: CASSARTDNSPLHF
V gene: TRBV19; J gene: TRBJ1-4; clone size: .; D gene: TRBD1; CDR3 DNA: TGTGCCAGTAGTCCGGACAGGCGGTCTAATGAAAAACTGTTTTTT; CDR3 protein: CASSPDRRSNEKLFF
V gene: TRBV4-2; J gene: TRBJ2-3; clone size: .; D gene: .; CDR3 DNA: TGTGCCAGCAGCCAAGAACGGGAAAAAGATACGCAGTATTTT; CDR3 protein: CASSQEREKDTQYF
V gene: TRBV7-9; J gene: TRBJ1-4; clone size: .; D gene: .; CDR3 DNA: TGTGCCAGCAGCTCGGGAGATAGGACTAATGAAAAACTGTTTTTT; CDR3 protein: CASSSGDRTNEKLFF
V gene: TRBV5-5; J gene: TRBJ1-5; clone size: .; D gene: .; CDR3 DNA: TGTGCCAGCAGCTTGGCTGGGGGCGGGAATCAGCCCCAGCATTTT; CDR3 protein: CASSLAGGGNQPQHF
V gene: TRBV5-1; J gene: TRBJ2-3; clone size: .; D gene: TRBD1; CDR3 DNA: TGCGCCAGCTCGAGGGCAGGGGGTACAGATACGCAGTATTTT; CDR3 protein: CASSRAGGTDTQYF
V gene: TRBV7-9; J gene: TRBJ2-3; clone size: .; D gene: TRBD2; CDR3 DNA: TGTGCCAGCAGCTTCATAGCGGGGGGGCAGGCAGATACGCAGTATTTT; CDR3 protein: CASSFIAGGQADTQYF
V gene: TRBV7-2; J gene: TRBJ2-2; clone size: .; D gene: TRBD2; CDR3 DNA: TGTGCCAGCACCCAGCGGGGACCCAGGGGGGAGCTGTTTTTT; CDR3 protein: CASTQRGPRGELFF
V gene: TRBV19; J gene: TRBJ2-1; clone size: .; D gene: .; CDR3 DNA: TGTGCCAGTAGTAGGGGACTGCCATACAATGAGCAGTTCTTC; CDR3 protein: CASSRGLPYNEQFF
V gene: TRBV6-1; J gene: TRBJ1-1; clone size: .; D gene: .; CDR3 DNA: TGTGCCAGCAGTGGGCAGTTGGTGCAAGCTTTCTTT; CDR3 protein: CASSGQLVQAFF
V gene: TRBV2; J gene: TRBJ2-3; clone size: .; D gene: TRBD2; CDR3 DNA: TGTGCCAGCAGTGATGGATCGGGGGGGGCCGTAGATACGCAGTATTTT; CDR3 protein: CASSDGSGGAVDTQYF
V gene: TRBV7-2; J gene: TRBJ1-2; clone size: .; D gene: .; CDR3 DNA: TGTGCCAGCAGCCCCGCCACGGGGGGTAACTATGGCTACACCTTC; CDR3 protein: CASSPATGGNYGYTF
V gene: TRBV7-9; J gene: TRBJ1-1; clone size: .; D gene: .; CDR3 DNA: TGTGCCAGCAGCTTCCTCGCCGTCGGTACTGAAGCTTTCTTT; CDR3 protein: CASSFLAVGTEAFF
V gene: TRBV2; J gene: TRBJ2-2; clone size: .; D gene: .; CDR3 DNA: TGTGCCAGCAGGGTCGACAGTAACACCGGGGAGCTGTTTTTT; CDR3 protein: CASRVDSNTGELFF
V gene: TRBV5-1; J gene: TRBJ2-3; clone size: .; D gene: .; CDR3 DNA: TGCGCCAGCAGCTTGGGTTTAAGCGTCGAAACAGATACGCAGTATTTT; CDR3 protein: CASSLGLSVETDTQYF
V gene: TRBV7-2; J gene: TRBJ1-1; clone size: .; D gene: .; CDR3 DNA: TGTGCCAGCAGGGGGCAACTGAACACTGAAGCTTTCTTT; CDR3 protein: CASRGQLNTEAFF
V gene: TRBV7-3; J gene: TRBJ1-3; clone size: .; D gene: .; CDR3 DNA: TGTGCCAGCAGCCCGGGTGGAAACACCATATATTTT; CDR3 protein: CASSPGGNTIYF
V gene: TRBV2; J gene: TRBJ2-3; clone size: .; D gene: TRBD1; CDR3 DNA: TGTGCCAGCAGTGGACAGGGGGCTTGGACAGATACGCAGTATTTT; CDR3 protein: CASSGQGAWTDTQYF
V gene: TRBV7-2; J gene: TRBJ2-3; clone size: .; D gene: .; CDR3 DNA: TGTGCCAGCAGCTTGCGGGGGCGGGGGGATACGCAGTATTTT; CDR3 protein: CASSLRGRGDTQYF
V gene: TRBV5-6; J gene: TRBJ1-5; clone size: .; D gene: TRBD1; CDR3 DNA: TGTGCCAGCAGCTTGAAGGGACAGGGGTACAGTCAGCCCCAGCATTTT; CDR3 protein: CASSLKGQGYSQPQHF
V gene: TRBV27; J gene: TRBJ1-1; clone size: .; D gene: TRBD1; CDR3 DNA: TGTGCCAGCAGTGTGGACAGGGGACTTGAAGCTTTCTTT; CDR3 protein: CASSVDRGLEAFF
V gene: TRBV19; J gene: TRBJ1-2; clone size: once; D gene: TRBD1; CDR3 DNA: TGTGCCAGTAGTACGACAGGGTCGGGTGGCTACACCTTC; CDR3 protein: CASSTTGSGGYTF
V gene: TRBV5-1; J gene: TRBJ2-7; clone size: .; D gene: .; CDR3 DNA: TGCGCCAGCAGCTTGGCTACCGGGACACCATCCTACGAGCAGTACTTC; CDR3 protein: CASSLATGTPSYEQYF
V gene: TRBV28; J gene: TRBJ2-7; clone size: .; D gene: .; CDR3 DNA: TGTGCCAGCAGTCCGGCGGGGAGAGAGCAGTACTTC; CDR3 protein: CASSPAGREQYF
V gene: TRBV19; J gene: TRBJ1-4; clone size: .; D gene: .; CDR3 DNA: TGTGCCAGTAGTATTCTAGTCCAGGGCGGCGGTGAAAAACTGTTTTTT; CDR3 protein: CASSILVQGGGEKLFF
V gene: TRBV6-5; J gene: TRBJ1-5; clone size: .; D gene: .; CDR3 DNA: TGTGCCAGCAGTACCTCTCAACTAGACAATCAGCCCCAGCATTTT; CDR3 protein: CASSTSQLDNQPQHF
V gene: TRBV7-8; J gene: TRBJ1-2; clone size: .; D gene: .; CDR3 DNA: TGTGCCAGCAGCTTAGGCGGGGGTCTCGGCTATGGCTACACCTTC; CDR3 protein: CASSLGGGLGYGYTF
V gene: TRBV7-2; J gene: TRBJ1-5; clone size: .; D gene: .; CDR3 DNA: TGTGCCAGCAGCTTAAGCGTTTTTCAGCCCCAGCATTTT; CDR3 protein: CASSLSVFQPQHF
V gene: TRBV29-1; J gene: TRBJ2-1; clone size: .; D gene: TRBD1; CDR3 DNA: TGCAGCGCCATACCCCGGGACAGGAGACGCAATGAGCAGTTCTTC; CDR3 protein: CSAIPRDRRRNEQFF
V gene: TRBV30; J gene: TRBJ2-3; clone size: .; D gene: .; CDR3 DNA: TGTGCCTGGAGTGTAGGCGGGGTTGCAGATACGCAGTATTTT; CDR3 protein: CAWSVGGVADTQYF
V gene: TRBV5-1; J gene: TRBJ2-7; clone size: .; D gene: TRBD2; CDR3 DNA: TGCGCCAGCAGCTTGGATCTGCGGGGGACGGGAGAGCAGTACTTC; CDR3 protein: CASSLDLRGTGEQYF
V gene: TRBV19; J gene: TRBJ1-2; clone size: .; D gene: .; CDR3 DNA: TGTGCCAGTACTACAACATCGGGTGGCTACACCTTC; CDR3 protein: CASTTTSGGYTF
V gene: TRBV7-2; J gene: TRBJ1-1; clone size: .; D gene: .; CDR3 DNA: TGTGCCAGCAGCTTAGCTCTGGGGCCTTACACTGAAGCTTTCTTT; CDR3 protein: CASSLALGPYTEAFF
V gene: TRBV19; J gene: TRBJ2-1; clone size: .; D gene: TRBD1; CDR3 DNA: TGTGCCAGTAGTAACCGACAGGGTCCCTACAATGAGCAGTTCTTC; CDR3 protein: CASSNRQGPYNEQFF
V gene: TRBV11-2; J gene: TRBJ1-2; clone size: .; D gene: TRBD1; CDR3 DNA: TGTGCCAGCAGCCAGACAGGGAATCTCTGGGGTGGCTACACCTTC; CDR3 protein: CASSQTGNLWGGYTF
V gene: TRBV2; J gene: TRBJ1-6; clone size: .; D gene: .; CDR3 DNA: TGTGCGACCGGGGAAGACAGGTTAGATTCACCCCTCCACTTT; CDR3 protein: CATGEDRLDSPLHF
V gene: TRBV4-1; J gene: TRBJ1-4; clone size: once; D gene: TRBD1; CDR3 DNA: TGCGCCAGCAGCCAAGGGACAGGGCGTCCTACTAATGAAAAACTGTTTTTT; CDR3 protein: CASSQGTGRPTNEKLFF
V gene: TRBV7-2; J gene: TRBJ2-5; clone size: .; D gene: TRBD1; CDR3 DNA: TGTGCCAGCAGCCCCCGCAGGGGGCCCGAGGAGACCCAGTACTTC; CDR3 protein: CASSPRRGPEETQYF
V gene: TRBV14; J gene: TRBJ2-5; clone size: .; D gene: .; CDR3 DNA: TGTGCCAGCAGTAGTTACTTGGAGACCCAGTACTTC; CDR3 protein: CASSSYLETQYF
V gene: TRBV6-1; J gene: TRBJ2-1; clone size: .; D gene: .; CDR3 DNA: TGTGCCAGCCTAAGGGGTACAGGGGGGGAAGAGCAGTTCTTC; CDR3 protein: CASLRGTGGEEQFF
V gene: TRBV5-1; J gene: TRBJ2-7; clone size: .; D gene: TRBD1; CDR3 DNA: TGCGCCAGCAGCTTCGGACAGGGGTTTCTATACGAGCAGTACTTC; CDR3 protein: CASSFGQGFLYEQYF
V gene: TRBV5-5; J gene: TRBJ2-7; clone size: .; D gene: TRBD1; CDR3 DNA: TGTGCCAGCAGCTTCCGGGACAGAAATTACTACGAGCAGTACTTC; CDR3 protein: CASSFRDRNYYEQYF